This TCR beta chain was retrieved from a study of beta chain features in type 1 diabetes. Study observations and caveats: Researchers caution that PCR might favor shorter templates, equally among patients and controls. Type 1 diabetes patients had VDJ junctions that carried fewer insertions and more deletions. Patients with Type 1 diabetes showed moderately but significantly shorter TCRB CDR3s in all four CD4+ subsets.

cDNA synthesis used the whole RNA isolate, giving expressed TCRB sequences. Assay used: immunoSEQ multiplex PCR; TCRdb lists only in-frame clones, some missing. The repertoire consists of 41,000 or so clones, with around 63% occurring once and the leading ten covering about 1.7%. The ends lost 3 bases at V and 5 bases at J; junction bases unmatched: 13. The CDR3 sequence is 20 residues long. CDR1 and CDR2 (germline): LGHNA, YSLEER. This clone was observed a single time. The antigen remains unidentified. The sequencing sample was made of Tregs from blood. This clonotype was sampled from a man aged 25-45 years with type 1 diabetes. Some clones in this sample may be carry-over from other donors' samples. V is TRBV4-3 and J is TRBJ2-1; 16 bases are shared with TRBD2. Here the CDR3 reads CASSQILPGLAGGPDNEQFF. The CDR3 DNA sequence: TGCGCCAGCAGCCAGATCCTTCCGGGACTAGCGGGGGGGCCGGACAATGAGCAGTTCTTC.